The rows below give T cell receptor beta chains drawn from one sample of a study of T cell repertoires in cytomegalovirus infection. One entry per CDR3 protein results from TCRdb running MiXCR on the reads. This table has a few hundred thousand distinct CDR3 sequences, 17% appearing once. Material for sequencing was PBMCs. The source of these receptors is a human donor in good health (CMV status not recorded). Some clones in this sample may be carry-over from other donors' samples. Each CDR3 is given with its conserved first and last residue.

v_call cdr3_aa
TRBV12-3/TRBV12-4 CASTPQMGATEAFF
TRBV15 CATSRDRANEKLFF
TRBV4-1 CASSSQGRGNTEAFF
TRBV5-1 CASSLPSGGAKETQYF
TRBV5-6 CASSLRGQLNSPLHF
TRBV12-3/TRBV12-4 CASSTSGGAKTQYF
TRBV5-4 CASRWTSTDTQYF
TRBV7-2 CASSLAQGWDYGYTF
TRBV5-4 CASSGELGQKLFF
TRBV7-9 CASSLQGGGDEQFF
TRBV11-2 CASSPGGAGGKQYF
TRBV7-2 CASPKGPPLGHQETQYF
TRBV6-1 CASSEMLFYGYTF
TRBV10-1 CANGTAKLNQPQHF
TRBV6-2/TRBV6-3 CASSRMGVSSNEQFF
TRBV7-9 CASSLVAQGPRTEAFF
TRBV7-2 CASRIQELNYGYTF
TRBV28 CAGSGGPASTDTQYF
TRBV28 CASSEQGGVTEAFF
TRBV24-1 CASNGLRTDSRGGNTIYF
TRBV4-1 CASSQQAGTYNEQFF
TRBV7-2 CASSLVPVNEAFF
TRBV6-2/TRBV6-3 CASSNRAGASYNEQFF
TRBV6-6 CASSYGEGEGSPLHF
TRBV20-1 CSARDLAREEFGEQFF
TRBV5-6 CASTKGYNEQFF
TRBV15 CATSNGVLSTDTQYF
TRBV7-2 CASSLVENPGTAGNTIYF
TRBV5-5 CASSPGTGWGTEAFF
TRBV4-1 CASSQTTQGTGANVLTF
TRBV7-2 CASSLNNSPRRGYGYTF
TRBV11-2 CASSLSTDNEQFF
TRBV5-1 CASSLDIWEYGYTF
TRBV7-9 CASSLPGGDGYTF
TRBV5-1 CASSSGQTVMNTEAFF
TRBV5-4 CASRETSGGYTGELFF
TRBV6-2/TRBV6-3 CASSFGQGAYNEQFF
TRBV20-1 CSALYRGSTEAFF
TRBV12-3/TRBV12-4 CASSFHTLSYEQYF
TRBV6-6 CASIEGLARDEQFF
TRBV19 CASSKQGTYTGELFF
TRBV2 CASSDQGGGGTDTQYF
TRBV20-1 CSASGSGRGRIYEQYF
TRBV6-5 CASSTVGPGQALNSPLHF